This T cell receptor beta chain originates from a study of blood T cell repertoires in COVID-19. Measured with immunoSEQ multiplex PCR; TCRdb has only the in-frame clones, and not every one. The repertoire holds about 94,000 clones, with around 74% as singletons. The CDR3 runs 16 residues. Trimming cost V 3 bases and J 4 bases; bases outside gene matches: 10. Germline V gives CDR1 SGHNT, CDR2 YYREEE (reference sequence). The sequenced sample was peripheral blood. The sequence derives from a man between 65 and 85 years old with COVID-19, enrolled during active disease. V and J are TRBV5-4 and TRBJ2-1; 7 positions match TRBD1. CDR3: CASSYLTGTVYNEQFF. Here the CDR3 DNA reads TGTGCCAGCAGCTATTTGACCGGGACAGTTTACAATGAGCAGTTCTTC.